This TCR beta chain was retrieved from a study of breast tumors, draining lymph nodes, adjacent tissues. Study results and caveats: That most tumor T cells come from lymph nodes remained unproven. The data were judged consistent with most tumor T cells coming from lymph node and expanding in tumor. Tumor TCR diversity was below lymph nodes but above nontumor tissue.

This CDR3 region has 16 residues. In germline, CDR1 is SQVTM, CDR2 ANQGSEA. With 4 bases removed from V and 1 base from J, the gap between germline ends came to 17 bases. Points on this clonotype: Its cognate antigen is unknown.

The lymph nodes were axillary draining lymph nodes from breast cancer patients. From the multiplex PCR reads, TCRdb called clonotypes with MiXCR, one entry per CDR3 protein. The profile covers about 200,000 distinct CDR3 sequences, with approximately 33% appearing a single time and 4% to 4.5% taken by the ten largest. This clonotype originated in a female donor with breast cancer. Some clones in this sample may be carry-over from other donors' samples. Sequencing was done on a sample of axillary lymph node tissue. J is TRBJ2-1 and V is TRBV29-1, with a tentative D call TRBD1 (5 bases). CDR3 residues: CSVVYYLGASYNEQFF. In DNA, the CDR3 is TGCAGCGTTGTTTACTACTTAGGGGCTTCCTACAATGAGCAGTTCTTC.